This T cell receptor beta chain was profiled in a study of blood T cell repertoires in COVID-19. Study at large: Donors in the United States, Italy and Spain gave samples during acute or convalescent COVID-19.

The germline CDR1 and CDR2 sequences are SEHNR and FQNEAQ (reference sequence). CDR3 length: 18 residues. V shed 4 bases and J 0 bases; nucleotides not matched to a gene: 9. Authors' processing steps: Nucleated cell number was recorded as an estimate derived from reference gene primer amplification. Generated by immunoSEQ multiplex PCR, the TCRdb table keeps only in-frame clones and is missing some. V, J and clone size were drawn from that table, and D and trimming were deduced from the DNA. Among 200,000 to 250,000 clones listed, 70% to 90% were seen once. This clonotype was obtained from a woman aged 25-40 years who had recovered from COVID-19. This chain joins TRBV7-9 and TRBJ1-4; TRBD1 matches 9 bases. The sequencing input was peripheral blood. The CDR3 region has the DNA TGTGCCAGCAGCTCGCGTCCGGGACAGGGCACAACTAATGAAAAACTGTTTTTT. Amino acids: CASSSRPGQGTTNEKLFF.